In this sample, the clone carrying this T cell receptor (beta chain) turned up a few times. Its antigen is undetermined. These data belong to a study of identical twins. Germline V gives CDR1 LGHNA, CDR2 YNFKEQ. The CDR3 totals 16 residues. J gave up 10 bases and V 0 bases, and 14 bases lay outside the gene matches. Each CDR3 protein gets one entry after TCRdb re-called the 5' RACE reads with MiXCR. This repertoire shows around 450,000 distinct CDR3 sequences, 14% found once; its top ten account for 0.52%. The study's findings and limits: There was an excess of low generation probability in the out-of-frame alpha sequences that twins shared. Cord blood's abundant beta clonotypes had fewer insertions, unlike memory repertoires. One should note that invariant MAIT and iNKT cells could partly confound zero-insertion analyses.

This same sample was also part of a study on yellow fever vaccine responses in identical twins.

This chain links TRBV4-2 with TRBJ1-1; 7 nucleotides agree with TRBD1. Sequenced material: CD4+ T cells sorted from blood. This receptor was taken from a woman aged 18-35 years in good health. The CDR3 here is CASSQDGDAGGISAFF. The DNA of the CDR3 is TGTGCCAGCAGCCAAGATGGTGATGCAGGGGGAATCTCAGCTTTCTTT.